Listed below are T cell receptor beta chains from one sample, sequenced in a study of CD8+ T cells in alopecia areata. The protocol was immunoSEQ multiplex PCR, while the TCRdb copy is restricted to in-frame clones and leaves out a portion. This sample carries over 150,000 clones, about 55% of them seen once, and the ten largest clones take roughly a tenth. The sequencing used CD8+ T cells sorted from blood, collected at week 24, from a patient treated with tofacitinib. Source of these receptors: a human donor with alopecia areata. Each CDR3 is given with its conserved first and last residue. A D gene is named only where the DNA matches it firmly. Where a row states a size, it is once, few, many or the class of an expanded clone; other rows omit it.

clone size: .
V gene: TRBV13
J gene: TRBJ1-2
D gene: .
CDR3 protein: CASSSREASGGYTF
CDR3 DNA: TGTGCCAGCAGCTCCCGGGAAGCGTCTGGTGGCTACACCTTC

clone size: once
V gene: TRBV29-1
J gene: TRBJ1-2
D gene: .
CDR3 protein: CSVEGGAGIGYGYTF
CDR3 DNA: TGCAGCGTTGAAGGGGGGGCAGGGATAGGTTATGGCTACACCTTC

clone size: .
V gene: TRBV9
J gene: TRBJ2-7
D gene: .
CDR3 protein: CASSVGDGAYEQYF
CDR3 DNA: TGTGCCAGCAGCGTAGGCGACGGTGCCTACGAGCAGTACTTC

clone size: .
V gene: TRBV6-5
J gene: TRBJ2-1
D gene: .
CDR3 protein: CASSRFSSYNEQFF
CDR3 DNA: TGTGCCAGCAGTCGATTTAGCTCCTACAATGAGCAGTTCTTC

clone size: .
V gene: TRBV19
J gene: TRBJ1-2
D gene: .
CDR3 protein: CASSIPSGDYGYTF
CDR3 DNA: TGTGCCAGTAGTATCCCCTCAGGGGACTATGGCTACACCTTC

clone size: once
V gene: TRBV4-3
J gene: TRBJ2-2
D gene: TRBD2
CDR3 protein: CASSQDLTSLTELFF
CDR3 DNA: TGCGCCAGCAGCCAAGATTTGACTAGCTTGACGGAGCTGTTTTTT

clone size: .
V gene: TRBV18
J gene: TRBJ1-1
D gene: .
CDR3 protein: CASSQGSDSYLNTEAFF
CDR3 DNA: TGTGCCAGCTCCCAGGGGTCGGACAGCTACTTGAACACTGAAGCTTTCTTT

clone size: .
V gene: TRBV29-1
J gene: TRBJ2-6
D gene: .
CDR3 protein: CSGISGANVLTF
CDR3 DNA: TGCTCAGGGATTTCTGGGGCCAACGTCCTGACTTTC

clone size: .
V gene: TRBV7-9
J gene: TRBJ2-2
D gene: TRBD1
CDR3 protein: CASSYRDRMLTDTGELFF
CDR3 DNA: TGTGCCAGCAGCTACCGGGACAGAATGCTTACGGACACCGGGGAGCTGTTTTTT

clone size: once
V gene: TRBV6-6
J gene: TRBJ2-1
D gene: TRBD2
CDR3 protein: CASSVAGRSYNEQFF
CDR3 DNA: TGTGCCAGCAGTGTAGCGGGACGCTCCTACAATGAGCAGTTCTTC

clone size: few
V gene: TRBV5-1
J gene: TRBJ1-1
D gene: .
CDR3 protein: CASSLTGTNTEAFF
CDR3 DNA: TGCGCCAGCAGCTTGACAGGGACGAACACTGAAGCTTTCTTT

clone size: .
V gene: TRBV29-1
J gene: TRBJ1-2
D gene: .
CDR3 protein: CSAPKADGYTF
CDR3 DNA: TGCAGCGCCCCGAAGGCTGACGGCTACACCTTC

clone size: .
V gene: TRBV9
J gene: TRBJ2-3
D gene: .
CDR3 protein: CASSVGDSPDTQYF
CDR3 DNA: TGTGCCAGCAGCGTGGGGGACTCTCCCGATACGCAGTATTTT

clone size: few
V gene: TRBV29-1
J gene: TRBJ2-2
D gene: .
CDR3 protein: CSVLGANTGELFF
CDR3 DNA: TGCAGCGTTTTAGGAGCGAACACCGGGGAGCTGTTTTTT

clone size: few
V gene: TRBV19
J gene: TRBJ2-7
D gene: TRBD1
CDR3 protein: CASSINRGDEQYF
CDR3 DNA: TGTGCCAGTAGTATAAACAGGGGAGACGAGCAGTACTTC

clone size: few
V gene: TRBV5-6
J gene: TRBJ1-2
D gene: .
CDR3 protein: CASSSDSYPRGYGYTF
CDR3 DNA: TGTGCCAGCAGCTCCGACAGCTACCCTAGGGGTTATGGCTACACCTTC

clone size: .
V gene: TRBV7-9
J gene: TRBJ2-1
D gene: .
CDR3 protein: CAEGSTRKGYNEQFF
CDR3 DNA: TGTGCCGAGGGCAGTACTAGAAAAGGTTACAATGAGCAGTTCTTC

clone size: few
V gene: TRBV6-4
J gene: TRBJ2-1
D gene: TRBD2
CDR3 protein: CASRGTGTSGLSSYNEQFF
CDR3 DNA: TGTGCCAGCAGAGGGACCGGGACTAGCGGGCTAAGCTCCTACAATGAGCAGTTCTTC